The sequence of this T cell receptor (beta chain) was determined in a study of regulatory T cells in long-lasting Graves disease. As for time point: newly diagnosed GD, antithyroid drugs for less than 3 months. The TCR library was made from RNA extracted from PBMCs. Combining iRepertoire HTBI primers with Arm-PCR of CDR3 regions, the authors built TCR beta libraries. MiXCR was run by TCRdb on the multiplex PCR reads, yielding one entry per CDR3 protein. The repertoire has around 500,000 distinct CDR3 sequences, 16% of them found once; the top ten carry around a quarter. The CDR3 totals 11 residues. CDR1 SQVTM and CDR2 ANQGSEA come from the germline V gene. Between the trimmed V and J ends, which lost 7 bases and 4 bases, there was a span of 7 bases. These data also featured in a second study, about T cells in Graves' hyperthyroidism and ophthalmopathy.

This TCR came from a woman aged 35 to 59 with Graves disease. The chain couples TRBV29-1 to TRBJ1-4; no firm D call. This sample comprised peripheral blood mononuclear cells (PBMCs), obtained at new diagnosis, from a patient treated with antithyroid drugs. The CDR3 DNA reads as TGCAGCGGGATTATTAATGAAAAACTGTTTTTT. Translated, it gives CSGIINEKLFF.